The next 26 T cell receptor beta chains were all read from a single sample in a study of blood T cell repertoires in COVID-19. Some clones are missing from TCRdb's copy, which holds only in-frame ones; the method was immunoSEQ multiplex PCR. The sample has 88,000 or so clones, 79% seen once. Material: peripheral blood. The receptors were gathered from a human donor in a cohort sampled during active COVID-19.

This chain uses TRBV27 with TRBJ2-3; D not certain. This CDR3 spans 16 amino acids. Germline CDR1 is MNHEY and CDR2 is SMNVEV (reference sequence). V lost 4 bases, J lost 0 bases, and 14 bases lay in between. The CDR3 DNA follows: TGTGCCAGCAGTTCCCCTCGGCGGCAGAGCACAGATACGCAGTATTTT. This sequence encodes CASSSPRRQSTDTQYF.

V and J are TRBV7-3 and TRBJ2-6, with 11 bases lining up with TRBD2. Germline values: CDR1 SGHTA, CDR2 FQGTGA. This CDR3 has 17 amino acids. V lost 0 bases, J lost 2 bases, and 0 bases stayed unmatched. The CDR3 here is CASSLTSGRAGANVLTF. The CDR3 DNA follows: TGTGCCAGCAGCTTAACTAGCGGGAGGGCTGGGGCCAACGTCCTGACTTTC.

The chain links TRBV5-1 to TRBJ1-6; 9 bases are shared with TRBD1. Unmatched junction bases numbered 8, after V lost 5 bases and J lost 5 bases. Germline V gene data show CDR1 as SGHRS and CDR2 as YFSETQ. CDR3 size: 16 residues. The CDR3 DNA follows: TGCGCCAGCAGACAAAACCGACAGGGGGATAATTCACCCCTCCACTTT. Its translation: CASRQNRQGDNSPLHF.

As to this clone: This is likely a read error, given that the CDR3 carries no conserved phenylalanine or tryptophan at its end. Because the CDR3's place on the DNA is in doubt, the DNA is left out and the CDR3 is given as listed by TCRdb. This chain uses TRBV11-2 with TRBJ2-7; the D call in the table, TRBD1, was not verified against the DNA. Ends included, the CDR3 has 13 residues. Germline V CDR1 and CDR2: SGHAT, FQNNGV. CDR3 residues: CASSLGEDRKIDS.

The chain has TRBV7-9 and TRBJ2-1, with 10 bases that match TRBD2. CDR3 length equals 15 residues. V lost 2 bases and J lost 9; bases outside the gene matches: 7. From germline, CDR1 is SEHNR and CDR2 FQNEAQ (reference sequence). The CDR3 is CASSLLAGVRLEQFF. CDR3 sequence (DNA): TGTGCCAGCAGCTTACTAGCGGGAGTCAGACTTGAGCAGTTCTTC.

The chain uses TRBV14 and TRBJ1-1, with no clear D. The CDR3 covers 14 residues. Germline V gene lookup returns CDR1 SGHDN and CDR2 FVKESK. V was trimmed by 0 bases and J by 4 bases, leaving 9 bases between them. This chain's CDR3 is CASSQDNSGTEAFF. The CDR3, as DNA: TGTGCCAGCAGCCAAGATAACAGTGGCACTGAAGCTTTCTTT. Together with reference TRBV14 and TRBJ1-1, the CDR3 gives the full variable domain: EAGVTQFPSHSVIEKGQTVTLRCDPISGHDNLYWYRRVMGKEIKFLLHFVKESKQDESGMPNNRFLAERTGGTYSTLKVQPAELEDSGVYFCASSQDNSGTEAFFGQGTRLTVV.

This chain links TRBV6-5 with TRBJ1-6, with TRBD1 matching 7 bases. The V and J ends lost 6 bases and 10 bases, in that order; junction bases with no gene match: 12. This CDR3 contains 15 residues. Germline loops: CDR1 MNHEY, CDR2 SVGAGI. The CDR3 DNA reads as TGTGCCAGCAGCCAAAACAGGGGTATCAGGTCACCCCTCCACTTT. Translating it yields CASSQNRGIRSPLHF.

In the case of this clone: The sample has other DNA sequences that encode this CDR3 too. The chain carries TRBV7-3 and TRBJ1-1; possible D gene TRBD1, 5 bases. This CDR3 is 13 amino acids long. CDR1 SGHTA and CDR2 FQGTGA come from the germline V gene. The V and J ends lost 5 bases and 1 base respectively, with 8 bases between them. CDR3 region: CASSLGQNTEAFF. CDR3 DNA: TGTGCCAGCAGCCTCGGACAGAACACTGAAGCTTTCTTT.

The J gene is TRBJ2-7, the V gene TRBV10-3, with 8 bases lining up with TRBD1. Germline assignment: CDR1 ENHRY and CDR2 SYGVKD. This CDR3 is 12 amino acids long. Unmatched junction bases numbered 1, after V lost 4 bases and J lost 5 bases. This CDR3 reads CAISAGGDEQYF. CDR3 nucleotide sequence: TGTGCCATCAGTGCAGGGGGCGACGAGCAGTACTTC.

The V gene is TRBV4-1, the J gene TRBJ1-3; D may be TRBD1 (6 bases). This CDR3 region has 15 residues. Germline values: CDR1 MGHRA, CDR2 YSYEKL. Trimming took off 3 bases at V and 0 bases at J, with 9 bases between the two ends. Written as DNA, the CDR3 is TGCGCCAGCAGCCAGACAGGTATCTCTGGAAACACCATATATTTT. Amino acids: CASSQTGISGNTIYF.

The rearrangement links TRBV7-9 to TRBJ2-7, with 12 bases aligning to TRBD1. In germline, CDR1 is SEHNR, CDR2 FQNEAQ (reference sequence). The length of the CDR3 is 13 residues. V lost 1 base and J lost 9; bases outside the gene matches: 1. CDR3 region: CASSLGDRGRQYF. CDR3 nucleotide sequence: TGTGCCAGCAGCTTAGGGGACAGGGGGCGGCAGTACTTC.

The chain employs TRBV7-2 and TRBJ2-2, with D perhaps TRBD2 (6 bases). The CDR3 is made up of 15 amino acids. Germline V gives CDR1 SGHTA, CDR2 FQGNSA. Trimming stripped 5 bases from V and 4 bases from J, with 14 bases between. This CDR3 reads CASSEHPGSTGELFF. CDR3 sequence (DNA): TGTGCCAGCAGCGAGCACCCCGGGAGCACCGGGGAGCTGTTTTTT.

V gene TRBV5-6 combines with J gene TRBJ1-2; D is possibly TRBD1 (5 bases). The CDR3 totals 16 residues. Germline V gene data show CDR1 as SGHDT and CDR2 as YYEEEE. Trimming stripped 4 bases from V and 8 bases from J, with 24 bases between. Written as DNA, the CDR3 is TGTGCCAGCAGCCCGCCCTCATACGGCAGGGATGGCGGCTACACCTTC. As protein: CASSPPSYGRDGGYTF.

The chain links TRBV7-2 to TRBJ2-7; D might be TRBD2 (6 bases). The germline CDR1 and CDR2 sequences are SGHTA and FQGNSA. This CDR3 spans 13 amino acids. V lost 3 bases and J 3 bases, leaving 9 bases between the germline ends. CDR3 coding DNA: TGTGCCAGCAGCTTGGGACTGAGCTACGAGCAGTACTTC. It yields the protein CASSLGLSYEQYF.

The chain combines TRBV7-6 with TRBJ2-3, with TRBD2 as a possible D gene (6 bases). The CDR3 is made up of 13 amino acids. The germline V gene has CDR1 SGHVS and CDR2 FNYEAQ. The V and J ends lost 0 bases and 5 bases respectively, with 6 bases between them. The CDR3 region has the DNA TGTGCCAGCAGCTTAGCGGGGGGAGATACGCAGTATTTT. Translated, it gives CASSLAGGDTQYF.

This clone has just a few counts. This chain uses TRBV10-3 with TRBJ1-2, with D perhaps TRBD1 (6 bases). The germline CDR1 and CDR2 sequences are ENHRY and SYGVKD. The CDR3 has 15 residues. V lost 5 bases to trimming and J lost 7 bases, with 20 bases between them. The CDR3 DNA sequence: TGTGCCATCAGTAAAAGACAGGACGGTGGCAGTGGCTACACCTTC. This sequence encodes CAISKRQDGGSGYTF.

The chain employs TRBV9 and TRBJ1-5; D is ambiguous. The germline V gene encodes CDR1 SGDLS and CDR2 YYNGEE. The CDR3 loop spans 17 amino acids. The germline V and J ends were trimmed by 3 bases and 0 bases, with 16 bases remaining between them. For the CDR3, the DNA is TGTGCCAGCAGCGCCGGAGGGTCCCCCTATAGCAATCAGCCCCAGCATTTT. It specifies CASSAGGSPYSNQPQHF.

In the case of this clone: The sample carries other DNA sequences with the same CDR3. CDR3 in DNA: TGTGCCAGCAGTGATCGGGGAGGAAGCTATGGCTACACCTTC. This encodes CASSDRGGSYGYTF. The rearrangement joins TRBV2 to TRBJ1-2; the D is unclear. There are 14 residues in the CDR3. Germline-derived CDR1 and CDR2 are SNHLY and FYNNEI. V was trimmed by 3 bases and J by 4 bases, leaving 12 bases between them.

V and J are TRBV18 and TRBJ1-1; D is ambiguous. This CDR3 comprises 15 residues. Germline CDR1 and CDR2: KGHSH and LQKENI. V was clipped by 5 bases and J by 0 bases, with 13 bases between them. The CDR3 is CASSKNTPLNTEAFF. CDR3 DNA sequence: TGTGCCAGCTCAAAGAACACCCCTTTGAACACTGAAGCTTTCTTT.

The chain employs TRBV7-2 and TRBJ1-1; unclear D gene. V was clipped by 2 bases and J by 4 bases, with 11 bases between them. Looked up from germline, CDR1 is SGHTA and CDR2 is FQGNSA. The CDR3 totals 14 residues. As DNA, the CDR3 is TGTGCCAGCAGCTTACGGCGGGGAGCCACTGAAGCTTTCTTT. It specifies CASSLRRGATEAFF.

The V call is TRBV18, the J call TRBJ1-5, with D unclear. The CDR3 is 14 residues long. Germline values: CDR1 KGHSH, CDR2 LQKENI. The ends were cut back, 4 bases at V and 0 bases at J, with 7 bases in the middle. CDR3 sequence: CASSLSDSNQPQHF. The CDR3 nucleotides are TGTGCCAGCTCACTATCAGATAGCAATCAGCCCCAGCATTTT.

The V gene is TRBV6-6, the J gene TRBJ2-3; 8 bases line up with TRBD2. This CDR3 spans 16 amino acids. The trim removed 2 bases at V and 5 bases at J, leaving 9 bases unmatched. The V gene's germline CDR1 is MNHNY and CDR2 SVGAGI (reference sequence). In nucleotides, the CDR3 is TGTGCCAGCAGTTACCCGGCGGGAGGTTTGCGAGATACGCAGTATTTT. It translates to CASSYPAGGLRDTQYF.

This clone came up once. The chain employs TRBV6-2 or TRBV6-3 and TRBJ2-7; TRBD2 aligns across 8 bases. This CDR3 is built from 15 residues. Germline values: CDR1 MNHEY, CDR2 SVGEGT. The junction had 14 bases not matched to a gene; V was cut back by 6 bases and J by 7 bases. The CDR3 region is CASSPGGSGINEQYF. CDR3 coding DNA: TGTGCCAGCAGCCCTGGGGGTAGCGGGATCAATGAGCAGTACTTC.

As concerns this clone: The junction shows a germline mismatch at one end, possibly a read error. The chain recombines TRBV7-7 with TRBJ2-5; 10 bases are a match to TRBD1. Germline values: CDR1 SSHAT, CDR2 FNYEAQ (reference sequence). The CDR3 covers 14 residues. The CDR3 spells CASSQGQGVVTQYF. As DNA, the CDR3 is TGTGCTAGCAGCCAAGGACAGGGGGTGGTGACCCAGTACTTC.

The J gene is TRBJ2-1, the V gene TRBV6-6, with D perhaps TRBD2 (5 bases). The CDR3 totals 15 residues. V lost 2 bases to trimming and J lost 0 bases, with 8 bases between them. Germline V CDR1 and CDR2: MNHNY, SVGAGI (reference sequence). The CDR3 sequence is CASSYGESSYNEQFF. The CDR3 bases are TGTGCCAGCAGTTACGGGGAGAGCTCCTACAATGAGCAGTTCTTC.

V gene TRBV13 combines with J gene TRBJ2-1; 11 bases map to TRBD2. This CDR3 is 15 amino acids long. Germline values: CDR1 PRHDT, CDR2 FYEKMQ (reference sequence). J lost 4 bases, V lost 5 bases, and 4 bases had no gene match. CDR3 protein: CASSIGTSGYNEQFF. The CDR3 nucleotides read TGTGCCAGCAGCATCGGGACTAGCGGTTACAATGAGCAGTTCTTC.